This TCR beta chain was identified during a study of PD-1 blockade in classical Hodgkin lymphoma. Generated by immunoSEQ multiplex PCR, the TCRdb table keeps only in-frame clones and is missing some. The table lists about 85,000 clones, around nine tenths of them singletons, with around 2.9% in the top ten. Time point here: cycle 4 day 1 (C4D1), after 6 weeks of nivolumab. In every patient, relapse followed autologous stem cell transplantation, while exposure to brentuximab vedotin differed. The germline V and J ends were trimmed by 1 base and 2 bases, with 7 bases remaining between them. In germline, CDR1 is SGHRS, CDR2 YFSETQ. CDR3 length: 15 residues. This clone was seen just once.

The chain is built from TRBV5-1 and TRBJ2-6; D unclear. This clonotype was sampled from a human donor with classical Hodgkin lymphoma. The sample consisted of peripheral blood mononuclear cells (PBMCs), taken before the fourth cycle of nivolumab. The CDR3 sequence is CASSLSSAGANVLTF. The CDR3 region has the DNA TGCGCCAGCAGCTTGAGCTCGGCTGGGGCCAACGTCCTGACTTTC.